This T cell receptor beta chain was observed in a study of blood T cell repertoires in COVID-19. Whole-study context: Acute-phase and convalescent COVID-19 samples originated in the United States, Italy and Spain.

Libraries were prepared by immunoSEQ multiplex PCR; TCRdb keeps only in-frame clonotypes and omits some of them. The repertoire includes 200,000 to 250,000 clones, around 84% of them detected once, and approximately 18% sits in the top ten. Germline CDR1 LGHNA, CDR2 YNFKEQ. The CDR3 loop spans 15 amino acids. V was clipped by 4 bases and J by 6 bases; unmatched bases: 4. The clonotype originates from a man aged 35 to 55 who had recovered from COVID-19. The V and J genes are TRBV4-2 and TRBJ2-5; 14 bases line up with TRBD2. The sample taken for sequencing was PBMCs or T cells enriched from blood (not recorded which). Here the CDR3 reads CASSPGTSGRQTQYF. The CDR3 nucleotides are TGTGCCAGCAGCCCCGGGACTAGCGGGAGACAGACCCAGTACTTC.